This entry concerns a single TCR beta chain. The data are from a study of blood T cell repertoires in COVID-19. Looking at the study overall: Samples taken during acute and convalescent COVID-19 were collected in the United States, Italy and Spain. Nucleic acid was either cDNA or gDNA, and it came from T cells, B-cell-depleted T cells, or PBMCs.

Original processing methods: Amplified reference gene primers provided the basis for estimating nucleated cell counts. This table comes from immunoSEQ multiplex PCR, and its TCRdb copy is limited to in-frame clones, with some not included. V, J and clone size reflect that table, while D and trimming were determined from the DNA. The sample holds 140,000 to 150,000 clones; approximately 80% are singletons and the top ten take roughly 15%. The CDR3 length is 14 residues. Germline CDR1 SGHRS, CDR2 YFSETQ. The V end was cut by 0 bases, the J end by 5 bases, with 11 bases between. This rearrangement joins TRBV5-1 to TRBJ2-5; D is unclear. The source is a man aged 50 or older with acute or convalescent COVID-19. Input material: peripheral blood. CDR3 in DNA: TGCGCCAGCAGCTTGGGGTTTTCCGGGGAGACCCAGTACTTC. Translated, it gives CASSLGFSGETQYF.